These T cell receptor beta chains were read from a single sample in a study of identical twins. TCRdb re-derived calls from the 5' RACE reads in MiXCR, one entry per CDR3 protein. Of fewer than 650,000 distinct CDR3 sequences in the sample, just over 7% were seen once. The same data also contributed to another study, on yellow fever vaccine responses in identical twins.

The specimen sequenced was PBMCs. Receptors were obtained from a woman under 30 in good health. The CDR3 runs from the conserved cysteine through the conserved F or W. Each record gives: J gene, clone size, D gene, V gene, CDR3 length, CDR3 DNA, CDR3 protein. The D gene is left open where the match is weak. Some rows mark clone size as missing; the rest say once, few, many or name a class of expanded clone.

J: TRBJ2-1; size: few; D: NA; V: TRBV24-1; length: 12; DNA: TGTGCCACCAGTGACCCCTACCAAGAGCAGTTCTTC; CDR3: CATSDPYQEQFF
J: TRBJ1-2; size: many; D: TRBD1; V: TRBV14; length: 14; DNA: TGTGCCAGCAGCCAAGATCGGACAGGCCTTGGCTACACCTTC; CDR3: CASSQDRTGLGYTF
J: TRBJ2-6; size: NA; D: NA; V: TRBV5-1; length: 18; DNA: TGCGCCAGCAGCTTGGAGGGGACTCCTTCCTCTGGGGCCAACGTCCTGACTTTC; CDR3: CASSLEGTPSSGANVLTF
J: TRBJ1-4; size: few; D: NA; V: TRBV12-5; length: 12; DNA: TGTGCTAGTGGTTTGGTACCCCAGCGGAGACTTTTT; CDR3: CASGLVPQRRLF
J: TRBJ2-7; size: many; D: TRBD1; V: TRBV29-1; length: 15; DNA: TGCAGCGTTGATGTGGGACAGGGGGGCTCCTACGAGCAGTACTTC; CDR3: CSVDVGQGGSYEQYF
J: TRBJ2-5; size: NA; D: NA; V: TRBV5-5; length: 15; DNA: TGTGCCAGCAGCTGGGGAGCCCCTAACCAAGAGACCCAGTACTTC; CDR3: CASSWGAPNQETQYF
J: TRBJ2-5; size: few; D: TRBD2; V: TRBV5-1; length: 16; DNA: TGCGCCAGCAGCTTGAACGGCGGGGGGGCACGAGAGACCCAGTACTTC; CDR3: CASSLNGGGARETQYF
J: TRBJ2-7; size: many; D: TRBD1; V: TRBV5-1; length: 14; DNA: TGCGCCAGCAGCCCCTGGACAGGGCCCTACGAGCAGTACTTC; CDR3: CASSPWTGPYEQYF
J: TRBJ2-5; size: NA; D: TRBD2; V: TRBV5-1; length: 18; DNA: TGCGCCAGCAGCCCCGGACTAGCGGGGGGGCCGGGTCAAGAGACCCAGTACTTC; CDR3: CASSPGLAGGPGQETQYF
J: TRBJ2-1; size: few; D: NA; V: TRBV29-1; length: 14; DNA: TGCAGCGTTCTCCGGGATCTACTCTACAATGAGCAGTTCTTC; CDR3: CSVLRDLLYNEQFF
J: TRBJ1-5; size: NA; D: NA; V: TRBV6-1; length: 16; DNA: TGTGCCAGCACCAAACAACCCAATATGAATGATCAGCCCCAGCATTTT; CDR3: CASTKQPNMNDQPQHF
J: TRBJ2-7; size: many; D: TRBD2; V: TRBV5-1; length: 15; DNA: TGCGCCAGCAGCCTAGGGACTAGCGGGTTCTACGAGCAGTACTTC; CDR3: CASSLGTSGFYEQYF
J: TRBJ2-1; size: many; D: NA; V: TRBV21-1; length: 14; DNA: TGTGCCAGCAAAAGGGGACAGGCGGACAATGAGCAGTTCTTC; CDR3: CASKRGQADNEQFF
J: TRBJ2-3; size: many; D: TRBD2; V: TRBV6-5; length: 19; DNA: TGTGCCAGCAGTTACTCGTCTAGCGGGAGGAGTATGGGGACAGATACGCAGTATTTT; CDR3: CASSYSSSGRSMGTDTQYF
J: TRBJ2-3; size: many; D: NA; V: TRBV12-3/TRBV12-4; length: 18; DNA: TGTGCCAGCAGGGGACTCACCTATAAGCAAACTAGCACAGATACGCAGTATTTT; CDR3: CASRGLTYKQTSTDTQYF
J: TRBJ2-1; size: few; D: NA; V: TRBV7-2; length: 15; DNA: TGTGCCAGCAGCTTTCTTACTGACTCTTTTCAGGAGCAGTTCTTC; CDR3: CASSFLTDSFQEQFF
J: TRBJ2-3; size: many; D: NA; V: TRBV20-1; length: 13; DNA: TGCAGTGCTAGGCCCCGGGGGACAGATACGCAGTATTTT; CDR3: CSARPRGTDTQYF
J: TRBJ2-3; size: few; D: TRBD2; V: TRBV6-1; length: 15; DNA: TGTGCCAGCATCGACGTCGGGGGGGGCCAAGATACGCAGTATTTT; CDR3: CASIDVGGGQDTQYF
J: TRBJ2-1; size: NA; D: NA; V: TRBV18; length: 12; DNA: TGTGCCAGCTCACCAGGCGCGGGGGAGCAGTTCTTC; CDR3: CASSPGAGEQFF
J: TRBJ1-5; size: NA; D: TRBD1; V: TRBV5-1; length: 15; DNA: TGCGCCAGCAGCTTGGGGGACAGGGCCAGTCAGCCCCAGCATTTT; CDR3: CASSLGDRASQPQHF
J: TRBJ1-1; size: few; D: NA; V: TRBV14; length: 15; DNA: TGTGCCAGCAGCCAAGTGGGCAGCAAGAACACTGAAGCTTTCTTT; CDR3: CASSQVGSKNTEAFF
J: TRBJ2-3; size: NA; D: NA; V: TRBV7-6; length: 12; DNA: TGTGCCAGCAGCTCCCCATCAGATACGCAGTATTTT; CDR3: CASSSPSDTQYF
J: TRBJ2-7; size: NA; D: TRBD2; V: TRBV7-8; length: 15; DNA: TGTGCCAGCAGCTTTTCTAGCGGGAGTTCCTACGAGCAGTACTTC; CDR3: CASSFSSGSSYEQYF
J: TRBJ2-1; size: NA; D: NA; V: TRBV5-1; length: 16; DNA: TGCGCCAGCAGCAACAGAGGGGTCAGCTCCTACAATGAGCAGTTCTTC; CDR3: CASSNRGVSSYNEQFF
J: TRBJ2-7; size: NA; D: TRBD2; V: TRBV20-1; length: 13; DNA: TGCAGTGCTAGACCGACTAGCGGAGGGGTACTGTACTTC; CDR3: CSARPTSGGVLYF
J: TRBJ1-1; size: many; D: NA; V: TRBV29-1; length: 13; DNA: TGCAGCGTTACTCATCAAGAGAACACTGAAGCTTTCTTT; CDR3: CSVTHQENTEAFF
J: TRBJ1-1; size: NA; D: NA; V: TRBV6-5; length: 13; DNA: TGTGCCAGCAGTTACTCAACAGGGACTGAAGCTTTCTTT; CDR3: CASSYSTGTEAFF
J: TRBJ2-1; size: many; D: NA; V: TRBV12-3/TRBV12-4; length: 13; DNA: TGTGCCAGCACGGGGGACGCCTCTCACGAGCAGTTCTTC; CDR3: CASTGDASHEQFF
J: TRBJ1-2; size: few; D: NA; V: TRBV6-5; length: 11; DNA: TGTGCCAGGAGCACCCGCTATGGCTACACCTTC; CDR3: CARSTRYGYTF
J: TRBJ1-4; size: few; D: NA; V: TRBV11-2; length: 14; DNA: TGTGCCAGCAGCTTCATATGGGGGGATGAAAAACTGTTTTTT; CDR3: CASSFIWGDEKLFF
J: TRBJ2-1; size: few; D: NA; V: TRBV11-2; length: 15; DNA: TGTGCCAGCAGCTTAGCGGGCGGCGGGGCGGGTGAGCAGTTCTTC; CDR3: CASSLAGGGAGEQFF
J: TRBJ2-1; size: NA; D: NA; V: TRBV10-3; length: 13; DNA: TGTGCCAGCTTGGGGGGGCCCTCCAATGAGCAGTTCTTC; CDR3: CASLGGPSNEQFF
J: TRBJ2-3; size: many; D: NA; V: TRBV4-1; length: 18; DNA: TGCGCCAGCAGCCAATGGGGTGGGGGACAAATTGTTCCAGATACGCAGTATTTT; CDR3: CASSQWGGGQIVPDTQYF
J: TRBJ2-7; size: few; D: TRBD1; V: TRBV4-2; length: 14; DNA: TGTGCCAGCAGCCAGGGACAGGTGTCCTACGAGCAGTACTTC; CDR3: CASSQGQVSYEQYF
J: TRBJ2-7; size: few; D: TRBD2; V: TRBV29-1; length: 15; DNA: TGCAGCGCCTCCACCGGGACTAGCGGGTCCTACGAGCAGTACTTC; CDR3: CSASTGTSGSYEQYF
J: TRBJ1-5; size: many; D: NA; V: TRBV25-1; length: 14; DNA: TGTGCCAGCAGTGACTCTGGGGGCAATCAGCCCCAGCATTTT; CDR3: CASSDSGGNQPQHF
J: TRBJ2-2; size: NA; D: NA; V: TRBV2; length: 15; DNA: TGTGCCAGCTCCTTACCGAAACTACCGTCCGGGGAGCTGTTTTTT; CDR3: CASSLPKLPSGELFF
J: TRBJ2-1; size: few; D: TRBD1; V: TRBV7-2; length: 15; DNA: TGTGCCAGCAGCGCAGGACAGGGGGCGGTCGATGAGCAGTTCTTC; CDR3: CASSAGQGAVDEQFF
J: TRBJ2-5; size: NA; D: NA; V: TRBV5-1; length: 15; DNA: TGCGCCAGCAGCTTGGTAGTAGGGTACCAAGAGACCCAGTACTTC; CDR3: CASSLVVGYQETQYF
J: TRBJ2-5; size: NA; D: TRBD1; V: TRBV4-2; length: 16; DNA: TGTGCCAGCAGCCAAGATAAACAGGGGGCCCGGGAGACCCAGTACTTC; CDR3: CASSQDKQGARETQYF
J: TRBJ2-3; size: many; D: NA; V: TRBV12-3/TRBV12-4; length: 16; DNA: TGTGCCAGCAGTTTCGTCAAGGGCCTAAGCACAGATACGCAGTATTTT; CDR3: CASSFVKGLSTDTQYF
J: TRBJ2-1; size: NA; D: TRBD1; V: TRBV2; length: 14; DNA: TGTGCCAGCAGTGAAGGCGACAGGGATGATGAGCAGTTCTTC; CDR3: CASSEGDRDDEQFF
J: TRBJ2-1; size: NA; D: TRBD1; V: TRBV9; length: 17; DNA: TGTGCCAGCAGCGTAGAGGGGGGGACAGGGCGCTACAATGAGCAGTTCTTC; CDR3: CASSVEGGTGRYNEQFF
J: TRBJ2-3; size: NA; D: TRBD2; V: TRBV29-1; length: 15; DNA: TGCAGCGTGAGAGGGGAGCGGGGGGGCACAGATACGCAGTATTTT; CDR3: CSVRGERGGTDTQYF
J: TRBJ2-5; size: NA; D: TRBD1; V: TRBV5-1; length: 14; DNA: TGCGCCAGCAGCTTGGACAGGGGACCGGAGACCCAGTACTTC; CDR3: CASSLDRGPETQYF
J: TRBJ2-7; size: many; D: TRBD2; V: TRBV7-9; length: 14; DNA: TGTGCCAGCAGTTCAAGCGGGAGCGGAGGTGAGCAGTACTTC; CDR3: CASSSSGSGGEQYF
J: TRBJ2-3; size: few; D: NA; V: TRBV5-1; length: 16; DNA: TGCGCCAGCAGCTTGGACACTACCGCTAGCACAGATACGCAGTATTTT; CDR3: CASSLDTTASTDTQYF
J: TRBJ1-4; size: many; D: NA; V: TRBV12-3/TRBV12-4; length: 16; DNA: TGTGCCAGCAGTCCTAGTATCGGGACGAGTAGGGAAAAACTGTTTTTT; CDR3: CASSPSIGTSREKLFF
J: TRBJ2-2; size: few; D: NA; V: TRBV6-5; length: 18; DNA: TGTGCCAGCAGTTACTCGTTTACCGACCCAAGATACACCGGGGAGCTGTTTTTT; CDR3: CASSYSFTDPRYTGELFF
J: TRBJ2-7; size: many; D: NA; V: TRBV28; length: 14; DNA: TGTGCCAGCCTTTTACAGGGAAGACCCTACGAGCAGTACTTC; CDR3: CASLLQGRPYEQYF